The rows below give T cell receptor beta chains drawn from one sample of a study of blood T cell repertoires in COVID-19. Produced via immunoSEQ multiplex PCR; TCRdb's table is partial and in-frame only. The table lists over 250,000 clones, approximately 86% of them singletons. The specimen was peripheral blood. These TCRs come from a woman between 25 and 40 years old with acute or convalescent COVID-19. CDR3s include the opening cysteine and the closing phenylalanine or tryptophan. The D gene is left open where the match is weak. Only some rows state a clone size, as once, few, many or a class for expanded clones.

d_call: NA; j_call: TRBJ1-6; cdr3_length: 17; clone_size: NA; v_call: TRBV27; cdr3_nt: TGTGCCAGCAGCCTAAAACAGGGAAGCTCCTATAATTCACCCCTCCACTTT; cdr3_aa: CASSLKQGSSYNSPLHF
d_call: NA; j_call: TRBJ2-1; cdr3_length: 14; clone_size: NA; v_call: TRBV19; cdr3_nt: TGTGCCACCGCCCATGGACAGCCCCACAATGAGCAGTTCTTC; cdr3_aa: CATAHGQPHNEQFF
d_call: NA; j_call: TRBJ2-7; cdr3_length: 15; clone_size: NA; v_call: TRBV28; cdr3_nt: TGTGCCAGCGGGCGTGGGGCAGGGGGGTCCTACGAGCAGTACTTC; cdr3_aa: CASGRGAGGSYEQYF
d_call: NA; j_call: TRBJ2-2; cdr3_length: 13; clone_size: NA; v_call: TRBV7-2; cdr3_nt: TGTGCCAGCAGCGTTAGTAGTCCCGGGGAGCTGTTTTTT; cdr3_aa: CASSVSSPGELFF
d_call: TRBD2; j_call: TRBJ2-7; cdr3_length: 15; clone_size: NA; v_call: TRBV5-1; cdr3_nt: TGCGCCAGCAGCCGTGGACTAGCGGGCTTGAACGAGCAGTACTTC; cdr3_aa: CASSRGLAGLNEQYF
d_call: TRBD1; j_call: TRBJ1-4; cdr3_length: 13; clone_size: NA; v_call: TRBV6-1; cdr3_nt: TGTGCCAGCAGCCTGACAGGGCGTGAAAAACTGTTTTTT; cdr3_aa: CASSLTGREKLFF
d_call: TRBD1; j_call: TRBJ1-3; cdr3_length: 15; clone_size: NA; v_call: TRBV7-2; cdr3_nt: TGTGCCAGCAGCTACCTACAGGGGCACGGAAACACCATATATTTT; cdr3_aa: CASSYLQGHGNTIYF
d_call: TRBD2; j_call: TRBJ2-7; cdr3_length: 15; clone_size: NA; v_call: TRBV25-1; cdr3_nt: TGTGCAAGTGAGTCGGGACTAGCGGGGTTCTACGAGCAGTACTTC; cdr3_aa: CASESGLAGFYEQYF
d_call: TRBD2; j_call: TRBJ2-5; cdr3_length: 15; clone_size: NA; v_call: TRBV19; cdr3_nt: TGTGCCAGTAGTATCCAGGGGCCCGGGGGGGGCATCCAGTACTTC; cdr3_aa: CASSIQGPGGGIQYF
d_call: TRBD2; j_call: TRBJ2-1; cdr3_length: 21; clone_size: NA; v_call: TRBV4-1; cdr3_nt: TGCGCCAGCAGCCAAGGTCGGTTAGTGGGGGCCAGCGGGAGTAGATACAATGAGCAGTTCTTC; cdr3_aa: CASSQGRLVGASGSRYNEQFF
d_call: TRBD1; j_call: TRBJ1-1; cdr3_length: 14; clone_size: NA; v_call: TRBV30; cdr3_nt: TGTGCCTGGGCCGGGACAGCAATGAACACTGAAGCTTTCTTT; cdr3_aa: CAWAGTAMNTEAFF
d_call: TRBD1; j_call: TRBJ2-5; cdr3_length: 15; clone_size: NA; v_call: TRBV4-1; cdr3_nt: TGCGCCAGCAGCCAAAACGAGGGGGCAGGGGAGACCCAGTACTTC; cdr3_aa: CASSQNEGAGETQYF
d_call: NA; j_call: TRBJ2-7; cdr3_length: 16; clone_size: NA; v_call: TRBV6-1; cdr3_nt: TGTGCCAGCAGTGAATCAGGGGGAGGCCCTCGGTACGAGCAGTACTTC; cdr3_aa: CASSESGGGPRYEQYF
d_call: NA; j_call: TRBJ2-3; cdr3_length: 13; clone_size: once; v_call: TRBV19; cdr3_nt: TGTGCCACCCTCTCTTATAACACAGATACGCAGTATTTT; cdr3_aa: CATLSYNTDTQYF
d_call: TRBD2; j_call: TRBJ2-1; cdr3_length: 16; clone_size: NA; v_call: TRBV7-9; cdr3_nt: TGTGCCAGCAGCCAAAGGGGACTAGCGGGAGGCAATGAGCAGTTCTTC; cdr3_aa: CASSQRGLAGGNEQFF
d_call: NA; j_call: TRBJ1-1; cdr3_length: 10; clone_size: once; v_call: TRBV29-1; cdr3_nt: TGCAGCGTCCGTAGCCCCGGGGCTTTCTTT; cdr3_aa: CSVRSPGAFF
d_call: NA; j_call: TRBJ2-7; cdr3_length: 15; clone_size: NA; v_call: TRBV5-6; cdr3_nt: TGTGCCAGCAGCATAGGACTCCAGACGGTCTACGAGCAGTACTTC; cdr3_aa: CASSIGLQTVYEQYF
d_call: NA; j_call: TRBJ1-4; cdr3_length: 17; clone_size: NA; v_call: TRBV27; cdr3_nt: TGTGCCAGCAGTCTAATTCGTTCGCCCGGGGGGAGCGAAAAACTGTTTTTT; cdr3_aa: CASSLIRSPGGSEKLFF
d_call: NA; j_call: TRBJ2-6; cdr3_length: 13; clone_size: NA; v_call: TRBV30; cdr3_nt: TGTGCCTGGGTCAACTCTGGGGCCAACGTCCTGACTTTC; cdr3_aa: CAWVNSGANVLTF
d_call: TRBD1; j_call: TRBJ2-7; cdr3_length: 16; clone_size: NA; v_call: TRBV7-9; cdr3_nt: TGTGCCAGCAGTCAGTTTGAACGGACAGGGGACAACGAGCAGTACTTC; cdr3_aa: CASSQFERTGDNEQYF
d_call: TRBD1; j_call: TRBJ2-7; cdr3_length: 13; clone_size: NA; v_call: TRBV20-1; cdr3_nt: TGCAGTGCTAGTTTTGGGACAGCGTACGAGCAGTACTTC; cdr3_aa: CSASFGTAYEQYF
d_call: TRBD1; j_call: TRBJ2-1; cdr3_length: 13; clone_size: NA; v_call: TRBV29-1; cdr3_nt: TGCAGCGTTGGGACAGGGGGCTACAATGAGCAGTTCTTC; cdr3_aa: CSVGTGGYNEQFF
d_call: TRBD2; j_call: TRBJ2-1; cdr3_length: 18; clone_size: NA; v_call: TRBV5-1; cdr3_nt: TGCGCCAGCAGCTTGGTAGACCTAGCGGGATCATCCTACAATGAGCAGTTCTTC; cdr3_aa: CASSLVDLAGSSYNEQFF
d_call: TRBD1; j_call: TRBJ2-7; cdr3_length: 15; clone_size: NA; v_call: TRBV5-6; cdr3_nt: TGTGCCAGCAGCGGAGACAGGGATCCCACCTACGAGCAGTACTTC; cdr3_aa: CASSGDRDPTYEQYF
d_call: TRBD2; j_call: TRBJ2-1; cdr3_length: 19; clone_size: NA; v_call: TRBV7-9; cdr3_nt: TGTGCCAGCAGCTTAGTAGGGACTAGCGGGAGATTTTCCTACAATGAGCAGTTCTTC; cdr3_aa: CASSLVGTSGRFSYNEQFF
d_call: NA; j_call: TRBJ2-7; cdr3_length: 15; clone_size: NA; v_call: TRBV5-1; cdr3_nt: TGCGCCAGCAGCCCATCCCCGACAGTTTCCTACGAGCAGTACTTC; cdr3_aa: CASSPSPTVSYEQYF
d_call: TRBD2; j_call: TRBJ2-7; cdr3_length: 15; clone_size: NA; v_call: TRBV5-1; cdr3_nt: TGCGCCAGCAGAACGGGACTAGCGGTCTCCTACGAGCAGTACTTC; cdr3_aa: CASRTGLAVSYEQYF
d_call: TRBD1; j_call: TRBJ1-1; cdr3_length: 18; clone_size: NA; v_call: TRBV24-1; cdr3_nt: TGTGCCACCAGTGATGACCGGGACAGGGGATTCATGAACACTGAAGCTTTCTTT; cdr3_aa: CATSDDRDRGFMNTEAFF
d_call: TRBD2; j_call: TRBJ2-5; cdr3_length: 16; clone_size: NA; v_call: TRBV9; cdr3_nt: TGTGCCAGCAGCGTAGGCGGGGGGGGAGTCAAAGAGACCCAGTACTTC; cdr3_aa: CASSVGGGGVKETQYF
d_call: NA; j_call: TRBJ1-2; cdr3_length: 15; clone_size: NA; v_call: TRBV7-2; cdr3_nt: TGTGCCAGCAGCTACACCGGGACTCTCAGCTATGGCTACACCTTC; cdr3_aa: CASSYTGTLSYGYTF